This T cell receptor (beta chain) was observed in a study of blood T cell repertoires in COVID-19. Study-wide context: Acute and convalescent COVID-19 samples came from the United States, Italy and Spain. T cells, B-cell-depleted T cells, or PBMCs provided the cDNA or gDNA that served as material.

In assigning cohorts, the study relied on participant-reported clinical history. Each recovered donor of Cohort 3 presented with two negative PCRs, clearance, or symptom resolution. Libraries were prepared by immunoSEQ multiplex PCR; TCRdb keeps only in-frame clonotypes and omits some of them. The sample comprises a few hundred thousand clones, roughly 87% of which are singletons, and under 3% rests with the top ten. CDR1 is MDHEN and CDR2 is SYDVKM in the germline V gene. V lost 10 bases to trimming and J lost 2 bases; unmatched junction nucleotides: 5. The CDR3 sequence is 13 residues long. The origin of this receptor is a woman in her twenties or thirties who had recovered from COVID-19. The chain is built from TRBV28 and TRBJ2-7; 10 nucleotides agree with TRBD2. What was sequenced was PBMCs or T cells enriched from blood (not recorded which). DNA of the CDR3: TGTGCCACCAGAGCGGGAGGGACCTACGAGCAGTACTTC. It yields the protein CATRAGGTYEQYF. The whole variable domain, filled in from reference TRBV28 and TRBJ2-7, reads DVKVTQSSRYLVKRTGEKVFLECVQDMDHENMFWYRQDPGLGLRLIYFSYDVKMKEKGDIPEGYSVSREKKERFSLILESASTNQTSMYLCATRAGGTYEQYFGPGTRLTVT.